One sample yielded the 22 T cell receptor beta chains listed below, sequenced in a study of blood T cells in healthy people across ages. A second PCR, run for 7 to 11 cycles, used a sample-barcoded 5' primer plus a J-beta primer mix. TCRdb processed the 5' RACE reads anew with MiXCR; each CDR3 protein has one entry. The sample has about 600,000 distinct CDR3 sequences, about 45% seen once. Material: blood. The receptors were sampled from a man aged 80 or over in good health.

The J gene is TRBJ1-4, the V gene TRBV7-2, with TRBD1 identical over 11 bases. Germline loops: CDR1 SGHTA, CDR2 FQGNSA. Trimming cost V 4 bases and J 10 bases; bases outside gene matches: 14. The CDR3 loop spans 17 amino acids. This CDR3 is CASSSHIAGTGGGKLFF. In DNA form, the CDR3 reads TGTGCCAGCAGCTCCCACATAGCCGGGACAGGGGGTGGAAAACTGTTTTTT. The whole variable domain, remainder taken from reference TRBV7-2 and TRBJ1-4, is GAGVSQSPSNKVTEKGKDVELRCDPISGHTALYWYRQSLGQGLEFLIYFQGNSAPDKSGLPSDRFSAERTGGSVSTLTIQRTQQEDSAVYLCASSSHIAGTGGGKLFFGSGTQLSVL.

CDR3 sequence reads: CASSGQELSYEQYF. DNA for the CDR3: TGTGCCAGCTCCGGACAGGAGCTTTCCTACGAGCAGTACTTC. The chain employs TRBV7-9 and TRBJ2-7; 7 bases line up with TRBD1. Germline trimming cut 8 bases from V and 1 base from J; bases unmatched to any gene: 8. Germline CDR1 reads SEHNR; CDR2 reads FQNEAQ (reference sequence). There are 14 residues in the CDR3. The variable domain in full, with the rest retrieved from reference TRBV7-9 and TRBJ2-7, is DTGVSQNPRHKITKRGQNVTFRCDPISEHNRLYWYRQTLGQGPEFLTYFQNEAQLEKSRLLSDRFSAERPKGSFSTLEIQRTEQGDSAMYLCASSGQELSYEQYFGPGTRLTVT.

A word on this clonotype: This sequence may be a read error, since a much larger clone differs from it by one base. This chain joins TRBV6-5 and TRBJ1-1; 9 positions agree with TRBD1. CDR1 is MNHEY, CDR2 SVGAGI, per germline. The CDR3 length is 14 residues. Unmatched junction bases numbered 5, after V lost 5 bases and J lost 4 bases. The CDR3 protein is CASSRGTGSTEAFF. Here the CDR3 DNA reads TGTGCCAGCAGTCGCGGGACAGGGAGCACTGAAGCTTTCTTT.

The rearrangement links TRBV20-1 to TRBJ2-3, with 12 bases matching TRBD2. Trimming cost V 3 bases and J 6 bases; bases outside gene matches: 7. The CDR3 totals 15 residues. Germline assignment: CDR1 DFQATT and CDR2 SNEGSKA (reference sequence). This CDR3 reads CSASSTSGRRDTQYF. The CDR3 nucleotides read TGCAGTGCTAGTTCGACTAGCGGGAGACGGGATACGCAGTATTTT.

This chain links TRBV9 with TRBJ2-5; TRBD1 or TRBD2 may be the D gene (6 bases each). The CDR3 is 15 residues long. Germline CDR1 SGDLS, CDR2 YYNGEE. V was cut by 4 bases and J by 4 bases, with 17 bases left in between. CDR3 nucleotides: TGTGCCAGCAGCCTCCAACAGGGAGGTGGAGAGACCCAGTACTTC. Protein sequence: CASSLQQGGGETQYF.

The CDR3 sequence: CATSARSRDTQYF. Written as DNA, the CDR3 is TGTGCCACCAGTGCCAGATCCCGAGATACGCAGTATTTT. This sequence joins TRBV24-1 and TRBJ2-3; D gene unclear. The V end was cut by 5 bases, the J end by 5 bases, with 10 bases between. There are 13 residues in the CDR3. Germline lookup yields CDR1 KGHDR and CDR2 SFDVKD.

This clonotype was picked up a small number of times. The J gene is TRBJ1-5, the V gene TRBV20-1; 9 nucleotides match TRBD1. Trimming at V came to 0 bases and at J to 2 bases, leaving 14 bases not matched to a gene. CDR1 is DFQATT, CDR2 SNEGSKA, per germline (reference sequence). This CDR3 is 19 amino acids long. CDR3 loop: CSARDMGGQGDWGNQPQHF. The CDR3 coding sequence is TGCAGTGCTAGAGATATGGGGGGACAGGGAGATTGGGGCAATCAGCCCCAGCATTTT.

In its sample, this clonotype was seen many times. The J gene is TRBJ2-3, the V gene TRBV29-1; D is unresolved. The CDR3 has 13 amino acids. Germline CDR1 is SQVTM and CDR2 is ANQGSEA. V was cut by 1 base and J by 5 bases, with 10 bases left in between. CDR3 amino acids: CSVEVDQRDTQYF. Written as DNA, the CDR3 is TGCAGCGTTGAAGTCGACCAAAGAGATACGCAGTATTTT.

This clonotype turned up a few times. The chain couples TRBV7-3 to TRBJ2-7, with 9 bases aligning to TRBD2. Germline loops: CDR1 SGHTA, CDR2 FQGTGA. The CDR3 consists of 13 residues. V gave up 0 bases and J gave up 8 bases; unmatched junction bases: 2. CDR3 sequence (DNA): TGTGCCAGCAGCTTAACTGGGACTAGCCAGCAGTACTTC. Amino acid sequence: CASSLTGTSQQYF.

Only a few counts were recorded for this clonotype. The V call is TRBV4-2, the J call TRBJ2-4; TRBD2 matches 11 bases. The J call is uncertain, as TRBJ2-7 better fits the DNA end. Germline CDR1 is LGHNA and CDR2 is YNFKEQ. This CDR3 contains 15 residues. The chain's CDR3 is CASSHGTSGNYEQYF. The CDR3 DNA follows: TGTGCCAGCAGTCACGGGACTAGCGGTAACTACGAGCAGTACTTC.

The rearrangement uses TRBV7-2 and TRBJ2-1, with TRBD1 as a possible D gene (5 bases). The CDR3 runs 13 residues. Between the trimmed V and J ends, which lost 2 bases and 6 bases, there was a span of 8 bases. In germline, CDR1 is SGHTA, CDR2 FQGNSA. The CDR3 DNA follows: TGTGCCAGCAGCTTACCAGGGCTCAATGAGCAGTTCTTC. Its protein is CASSLPGLNEQFF.

The V gene is TRBV15, the J gene TRBJ1-1; 7 bases are shared with TRBD1. V shed 10 bases and J 4 bases; nucleotides not matched to a gene: 15. This CDR3 spans 15 amino acids. Germline V gene sequence: CDR1 LNHNV, CDR2 YYDKDF (reference sequence). CDR3 residues: CASRGLGTVGTEAFF. The CDR3 bases are TGTGCCAGCAGAGGGTTGGGGACAGTAGGCACTGAAGCTTTCTTT. The full variable domain, with the rest looked up from reference TRBV15 and TRBJ1-1, is DAMVIQNPRYQVTQFGKPVTLSCSQTLNHNVMYWYQQKSSQAPKLLFHYYDKDFNNEADTPDNFQSRRPNTSFCFLDIRSPGLGDTAMYLCASRGLGTVGTEAFFGQGTRLTVV.

A few counts support this clonotype. The rearrangement links TRBV7-2 to TRBJ2-7; the D gene is possibly TRBD1 (6 bases). The CDR3 has 15 residues. V was pared by 6 bases and J by 0 bases, with 15 bases between. Germline assignment: CDR1 SGHTA and CDR2 FQGNSA. In DNA, the CDR3 is TGTGCCAGCAGTTTCCGGGACAAGAGCTCCTACGAGCAGTACTTC. This encodes CASSFRDKSSYEQYF.

The CDR3 DNA follows: TGTGCCAGCCGTTCGACTAGCGGGGAAAATGAGCAGTTCTTC. Residues: CASRSTSGENEQFF. The V gene is TRBV6-6, the J gene TRBJ2-1; 11 nucleotides match TRBD2. This CDR3 is built from 14 residues. Germline-derived CDR1 and CDR2 are MNHNY and SVGAGI (reference sequence). The J segment lost 7 bases and the V segment lost 8 bases, leaving 7 bases of the junction unmatched.

The chain couples TRBV6-6 to TRBJ1-5; D not certain. The CDR3 is 15 residues long. Per germline, CDR1 MNHNY and CDR2 SVGAGI (reference sequence). Deletions cut 6 bases from V and 1 base from J, with 13 bases between. The CDR3 loop is CASSPSRLSNQPQHF. CDR3 in DNA: TGTGCCAGCAGCCCGTCCAGGCTAAGCAATCAGCCCCAGCATTTT.

This chain joins TRBV12-5 and TRBJ1-1; D is unresolved. Germline V gene sequence: CDR1 LGHNT, CDR2 FRNRAP. The CDR3 runs 15 residues. Trimming left V 1 base short and J 0 bases short, with 9 bases between. The CDR3, as DNA: TGTGCTAGTGGTTTGGGCGGAGGACTGAACACTGAAGCTTTCTTT. Residues: CASGLGGGLNTEAFF.

The V call is TRBV20-1, the J call TRBJ2-3; D remains unclear. The CDR3 is 12 residues long. Trimming removed 2 bases from V and 9 bases from J, with 12 bases in between. The germline CDR1 and CDR2 sequences are DFQATT and SNEGSKA (reference sequence). The CDR3 DNA reads TGCAGTGCTAGACCCCTAGGCCGCACGCAGTATTTT. Translated: CSARPLGRTQYF.

This clonotype was counted at least ten times. The germline gene is not matched at one end of the junction; a read error may be the cause. The chain employs TRBV7-7 and TRBJ2-5; no firm D call. The CDR3 has 14 residues. Germline values: CDR1 SSHAT, CDR2 FNYEAQ (reference sequence). The CDR3 bases are TGTGCTAGCAGCTTTGGCCCGAAAGGAGAGACCCAGTACTTC. Protein: CASSFGPKGETQYF.

This clonotype has more than one count but fewer than ten. This chain joins TRBV6-6 and TRBJ1-1, with D unresolved. The CDR3 runs to 14 residues. Germline lookup yields CDR1 MNHNY and CDR2 SVGAGI (reference sequence). With 0 bases removed from V and 3 bases from J, the gap between germline ends came to 8 bases. This chain's CDR3 is CASSYSIDHTEAFF. The CDR3 bases are TGTGCCAGCAGTTACTCGATCGATCACACTGAAGCTTTCTTT.

This clonotype has more than one count but fewer than ten. The chain is built from TRBV14 and TRBJ2-7, with 9 bases fitting TRBD2. Germline loops: CDR1 SGHDN, CDR2 FVKESK. Trimming at V came to 1 base and at J to 7 bases, leaving 8 bases not matched to a gene. This CDR3 comprises 15 residues. The CDR3 DNA reads as TGTGCCAGCAGCCAAGGTGATAGCGGGAGTGATGAGCAGTACTTC. Its translation is CASSQGDSGSDEQYF.

This clonotype turned up a few times. This rearrangement joins TRBV7-3 to TRBJ2-1, with D possibly being TRBD2 (6 bases). The CDR3 loop spans 15 amino acids. Germline-derived CDR1 and CDR2 are SGHTA and FQGTGA. Deletions cut 0 bases from V and 3 bases from J, with 9 bases between. The CDR3: CASSLTSGHYNEQFF. The CDR3 DNA reads as TGTGCCAGCAGCTTAACTAGCGGCCACTACAATGAGCAGTTCTTC. The full variable domain, with the rest looked up from reference TRBV7-3 and TRBJ2-1, is GAGVSQTPSNKVTEKGKYVELRCDPISGHTALYWYRQSLGQGPEFLIYFQGTGAADDSGLPNDRFFAVRPEGSVSTLKIQRTERGDSAVYLCASSLTSGHYNEQFFGPGTRLTVL.

This clonotype was picked up a small number of times. The chain employs TRBV2 and TRBJ2-1; TRBD1 agrees at 7 bases. Trimming at V came to 3 bases and at J to 3 bases, leaving 14 bases not matched to a gene. CDR3 length equals 18 residues. Per the germline V gene, CDR1 is SNHLY and CDR2 is FYNNEI. DNA for the CDR3: TGTGCCAGCAGTGATGTCTTAACAGGGGAAGGATACTACAATGAGCAGTTCTTC. This encodes CASSDVLTGEGYYNEQFF.